Shown below are 27 T cell receptor beta chains from a single sample sequenced in a study of CD8 T cells in Susac syndrome. RNA, at about 0.45 to 1 ug, was reverse transcribed with random hexamers. TCRdb reanalysed the immunoSEQ multiplex PCR reads using MiXCR and keeps one entry per CDR3 protein. The sample comprises about 140,000 distinct CDR3 sequences, approximately 95% of which are singletons, and over 0.1% rests with the top ten. Sequencing input: CD4+ T cells from PBMCs. The source is a human donor with multiple sclerosis.

The chain uses TRBV14 and TRBJ2-7, with TRBD1 matching 10 bases. Germline CDR1 SGHDN, CDR2 FVKESK. The CDR3 totals 16 residues. V shed 1 base, J shed 2 bases, and the junction held 5 bases outside the gene matches. The CDR3, as DNA: TGTGCCAGCAGCCAAGCCTTGGGACAGGGGACCTACGAGCAGTACTTC. It is translated as CASSQALGQGTYEQYF.

V and J are TRBV20-1 and TRBJ2-7; D ambiguous. The ends were cut back, 6 bases at V and 2 bases at J, with 17 bases in the middle. The germline CDR1 and CDR2 sequences are DFQATT and SNEGSKA (reference sequence). The CDR3 has 14 residues. This CDR3 reads CSAPKAAGTYEQYF. The DNA of the CDR3 is TGCAGTGCACCAAAGGCGGCAGGCACCTACGAGCAGTACTTC.

The V and J genes are TRBV29-1 and TRBJ1-1, with D unclear. This CDR3 region has 13 residues. The V end was cut by 1 base, the J end by 0 bases, with 6 bases between. Germline-derived CDR1 and CDR2 are SQVTM and ANQGSEA. This chain's CDR3 is CSVEGVLNTEAFF. The CDR3 DNA reads as TGCAGCGTTGAAGGTGTCCTGAACACTGAAGCTTTCTTT.

V is TRBV7-3 and J is TRBJ2-2; D not resolved. V lost 0 bases, J lost 8 bases, and 22 bases lay in between. This CDR3 is built from 18 residues. The germline CDR1 and CDR2 sequences are SGHTA and FQGTGA. The chain's CDR3 is CASSLTRSSRRISGELFF. The CDR3 DNA sequence: TGTGCCAGCAGCTTAACTAGGTCGTCTAGGAGAATTTCTGGGGAGCTGTTTTTT.

V usage is TRBV20-1 and J usage is TRBJ1-4, with D maybe TRBD1 (6 bases). Trimming pared 5 bases from V and 5 bases from J, leaving 12 bases between. Germline V gives CDR1 DFQATT, CDR2 SNEGSKA (reference sequence). The CDR3 is 13 amino acids. The CDR3 DNA is TGCAGTGCTTACAGGGACGGCAATGAAAAACTGTTTTTT. Its translation is CSAYRDGNEKLFF.

This clonotype came up once. The chain couples TRBV20-1 to TRBJ2-5; D gene ambiguous. This CDR3 region has 11 residues. CDR1 and CDR2 (germline): DFQATT, SNEGSKA (reference sequence). The V gene lost 7 bases and the J gene lost 4 bases, with 10 bases spanning the gap. The CDR3 sequence: CSVPERETQYF. DNA for the CDR3: TGCAGTGTACCGGAGCGAGAGACCCAGTACTTC.

CDR3 in DNA: TGTGCCTGGAGTGAGGGGGGGGAACAGCCCCAGCATTTT. Translated, it gives CAWSEGGEQPQHF. V and J are TRBV30 and TRBJ1-5; a possible D gene is TRBD1 (6 bases). Germline values: CDR1 GTSNPN, CDR2 SVGIG (reference sequence). This CDR3 is built from 13 residues. V lost 1 base and J 7 bases, leaving 11 bases between the germline ends.

This clonotype appeared a few times. The rearrangement joins TRBV15 to TRBJ2-5; D remains unclear. CDR1 and CDR2 from the germline V gene are LNHNV and YYDKDF (reference sequence). CDR3 length: 12 residues. V was clipped by 1 base and J by 2 bases, with 2 bases between them. CDR3 nucleotides: TGTGCCACCAGCAGAGCTCAAGAGACCCAGTACTTC. Amino acid sequence: CATSRAQETQYF.

The V and J genes are TRBV3-1 and TRBJ1-4; 12 bases align to TRBD1. The ends lost 1 base at V and 7 bases at J; junction bases unmatched: 10. CDR1 LGHDT and CDR2 YNNKEL come from the germline V gene (reference sequence). The CDR3 is 18 amino acids. The CDR3 DNA is TGTGCCAGCAGCCAAGTCGGAGGGACAGGGGGCGTCGGTGAAAAACTGTTTTTT. Translating it yields CASSQVGGTGGVGEKLFF. Complete variable domain (other parts from reference TRBV3-1 and TRBJ1-4): DTAVSQTPKYLVTQMGNDKSIKCEQNLGHDTMYWYKQDSKKFLKIMFSYNNKELIINETVPNRFSPKSPDKAHLNLHINSLELGDSAVYFCASSQVGGTGGVGEKLFFGSGTQLSVL.

The J gene is TRBJ1-4, the V gene TRBV9, with TRBD1 matching over 8 bases. The germline V gene encodes CDR1 SGDLS and CDR2 YYNGEE. This CDR3 comprises 14 residues. J gave up 6 bases and V 3 bases, and 4 bases lay outside the gene matches. CDR3 sequence reads: CASSGGTGDEKLFF. The CDR3 DNA follows: TGTGCCAGCAGCGGAGGGACAGGAGATGAAAAACTGTTTTTT.

J is TRBJ2-2 and V is TRBV5-4, with D uncertain. Germline assignment: CDR1 SGHNT and CDR2 YYREEE (reference sequence). There are 13 residues in the CDR3. V was cut by 1 base and J by 7 bases, with 8 bases left in between. The CDR3 region has the DNA TGTGCCAGCAGCTTGTCATACGGCGGGGAGCTGTTTTTT. It codes for CASSLSYGGELFF.

The V call is TRBV12-3 or TRBV12-4, the J call TRBJ2-2; 7 bases map to TRBD1. The CDR3 totals 17 residues. The V gene end was trimmed by 5 bases and the J gene end by 1 base; junction bases not matched to a gene: 10. CDR3 protein: CASSPGRRTGNTGELFF. The DNA for the CDR3 is TGTGCCAGCAGTCCCGGTCGGCGGACAGGGAACACCGGGGAGCTGTTTTTT.

This chain joins TRBV5-1 and TRBJ2-1; 7 bases are a match to TRBD2. J was trimmed by 7 bases and V by 3 bases; bases with no gene match: 10. The CDR3 totals 15 residues. From germline, CDR1 is SGHRS and CDR2 YFSETQ. CDR3 in DNA: TGCGCCAGCAGCTCCGATGTATGGGGAGGGAATGAGCAGTTCTTC. Translating it yields CASSSDVWGGNEQFF.

This chain joins TRBV20-1 and TRBJ2-2; D ambiguous. Deletions cut 1 base from V and 0 bases from J, with 9 bases between. The CDR3 spans 15 residues. Germline-derived CDR1 and CDR2 are DFQATT and SNEGSKA (reference sequence). CDR3 sequence: CSARGDRANTGELFF. CDR3 nucleotide sequence: TGCAGTGCTAGAGGAGATAGAGCGAACACCGGGGAGCTGTTTTTT.

The chain employs TRBV3-1 and TRBJ2-1; D gene ambiguous. The CDR3 length is 15 residues. Trimming left V 0 bases short and J 4 bases short, with 10 bases between. Germline CDR1 and CDR2: LGHDT and YNNKEL (reference sequence). The CDR3 DNA sequence: TGTGCCAGCAGCCAAGAGACCGGGTCTTACAATGAGCAGTTCTTC. It yields the protein CASSQETGSYNEQFF.

This chain connects TRBV28 to TRBJ2-7, with D unresolved. Trimming left V 3 bases short and J 12 bases short, with 15 bases between. This CDR3 has 12 residues. Germline V gene sequence: CDR1 MDHEN, CDR2 SYDVKM. The CDR3 region is CASSLKGPFRYF. The CDR3, as DNA: TGTGCCAGCAGTTTGAAGGGCCCTTTTAGGTACTTC.

The chain combines TRBV19 with TRBJ1-5, with D possibly being TRBD1 (5 bases). CDR1 and CDR2 (germline): LNHDA, SQIVND (reference sequence). The CDR3 runs to 17 residues. The V end lost 3 bases, the J end lost 0 bases, and 15 bases lay between the germline ends. The CDR3 nucleotides read TGTGCCAGTAGTATGGGGGGAAACCTCTATAGCAATCAGCCCCAGCATTTT. This translates into CASSMGGNLYSNQPQHF.

This chain uses TRBV12-3 or TRBV12-4 with TRBJ2-3, with 11 bases aligning to TRBD2. CDR3 length equals 14 residues. Germline trimming cut 7 bases from V and 7 bases from J; bases unmatched to any gene: 7. The CDR3 DNA sequence: TGTGCCAGCACCGGGACTAGCGGAATTTATACGCAGTATTTT. Encoded protein: CASTGTSGIYTQYF.

The genes are TRBV30 and TRBJ1-1; no definite D call. In germline, CDR1 is GTSNPN, CDR2 SVGIG (reference sequence). V was clipped by 3 bases and J by 2 bases, with 4 bases between them. The CDR3 extends over 11 amino acids. CDR3 DNA sequence: TGTGCCTGGAGCGATAACACTGAAGCTTTCTTT. It codes for CAWSDNTEAFF.

The V and J genes are TRBV2 and TRBJ2-1; 8 bases line up with TRBD2. With V trimmed by 4 bases and J by 9 bases, 14 bases remained unmatched. Germline assignment: CDR1 SNHLY and CDR2 FYNNEI. This CDR3 is 16 amino acids long. The CDR3 loop is CASSGSLAGVPIEQFF. CDR3 coding DNA: TGTGCCAGCAGTGGATCGCTAGCGGGCGTCCCCATTGAGCAGTTCTTC.

The chain is built from TRBV7-9 and TRBJ1-4; D perhaps matches TRBD1 (5 bases). CDR1 and CDR2 from the germline V gene are SEHNR and FQNEAQ (reference sequence). The CDR3 has 13 residues. Deletions cut 8 bases from V and 6 bases from J, with 13 bases between. The CDR3, as DNA: TGTGCCAGCGGGGGGTTGGAGTATGAAAAACTGTTTTTT. It is translated as CASGGLEYEKLFF.

This clonotype was seen a handful of times. The chain combines TRBV27 with TRBJ1-1; TRBD1 aligns across 10 bases. CDR1 is MNHEY, CDR2 SMNVEV, per germline (reference sequence). The CDR3 sequence is 14 residues long. V trimming: 5 bases; J trimming: 5 bases; junction bases outside the gene matches: 5. The CDR3 DNA reads as TGTGCCAGCAGTCCTAGACAGGGGGCGACTGAAGCTTTCTTT. Amino acid sequence: CASSPRQGATEAFF.

The chain has TRBV6-5 and TRBJ2-2, with unresolved D. This CDR3 is built from 14 residues. The germline V gene has CDR1 MNHEY and CDR2 SVGAGI. Trimming pared 2 bases from V and 1 base from J, leaving 5 bases between. The CDR3 sequence: CASSYRRNTGELFF. DNA of the CDR3: TGTGCCAGCAGTTACAGACGGAACACCGGGGAGCTGTTTTTT.

The chain joins TRBV27 to TRBJ2-3; 12 positions agree with TRBD2. This CDR3 has 16 amino acids. Germline CDR1 reads MNHEY; CDR2 reads SMNVEV (reference sequence). V lost 5 bases and J lost 1; bases outside the gene matches: 4. CDR3 sequence: CASSVLAGGRTDTQYF. In DNA form, the CDR3 reads TGTGCCAGCAGTGTACTAGCGGGGGGCCGCACAGATACGCAGTATTTT.

This sequence joins TRBV15 and TRBJ1-4, with 7 bases fitting TRBD1. The ends lost 0 bases at V and 3 bases at J; junction bases unmatched: 4. The germline V gene encodes CDR1 LNHNV and CDR2 YYDKDF (reference sequence). The CDR3 loop spans 16 amino acids. Here the CDR3 DNA reads TGTGCCACCAGCAGAGATCCAGGGACAGCTAATGAAAAACTGTTTTTT. Residues: CATSRDPGTANEKLFF.

The gene calls are TRBV27 and TRBJ2-7; the D is unclear. Trimming left V 6 bases short and J 3 bases short, with 12 bases between. The V gene's germline CDR1 is MNHEY and CDR2 SMNVEV (reference sequence). This CDR3 contains 13 residues. CDR3 amino acids: CASRFRSGYEQYF. In DNA form, the CDR3 reads TGTGCCAGCAGATTTAGATCCGGCTACGAGCAGTACTTC.

V usage is TRBV20-1 and J usage is TRBJ1-3; no clear D gene. V was trimmed by 3 bases and J by 0 bases, leaving 6 bases between them. Germline V gene lookup returns CDR1 DFQATT and CDR2 SNEGSKA (reference sequence). This CDR3 contains 13 residues. This chain's CDR3 is CSASRTSGNTIYF. CDR3 in DNA: TGCAGTGCTAGTAGGACCTCTGGAAACACCATATATTTT.